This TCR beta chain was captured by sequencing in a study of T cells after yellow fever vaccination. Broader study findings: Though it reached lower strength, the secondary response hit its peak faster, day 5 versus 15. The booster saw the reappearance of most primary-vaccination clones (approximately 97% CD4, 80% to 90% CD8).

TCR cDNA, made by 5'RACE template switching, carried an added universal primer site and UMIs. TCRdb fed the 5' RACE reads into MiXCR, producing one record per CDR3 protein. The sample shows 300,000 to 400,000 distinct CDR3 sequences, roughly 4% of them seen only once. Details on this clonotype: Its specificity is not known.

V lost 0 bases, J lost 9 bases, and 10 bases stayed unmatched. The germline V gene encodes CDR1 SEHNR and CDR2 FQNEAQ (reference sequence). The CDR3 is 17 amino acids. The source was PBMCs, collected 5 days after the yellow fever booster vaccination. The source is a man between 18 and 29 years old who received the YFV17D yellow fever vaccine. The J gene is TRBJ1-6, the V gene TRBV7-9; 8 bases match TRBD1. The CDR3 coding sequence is TGTGCCAGCAGCTTAGCCCGCCCAGGACAGGGAGGTTCACCCCTCCACTTT. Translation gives CASSLARPGQGGSPLHF. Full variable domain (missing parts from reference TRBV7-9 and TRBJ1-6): DTGVSQNPRHKITKRGQNVTFRCDPISEHNRLYWYRQTLGQGPEFLTYFQNEAQLEKSRLLSDRFSAERPKGSFSTLEIQRTEQGDSAMYLCASSLARPGQGGSPLHFGNGTRLTVT.